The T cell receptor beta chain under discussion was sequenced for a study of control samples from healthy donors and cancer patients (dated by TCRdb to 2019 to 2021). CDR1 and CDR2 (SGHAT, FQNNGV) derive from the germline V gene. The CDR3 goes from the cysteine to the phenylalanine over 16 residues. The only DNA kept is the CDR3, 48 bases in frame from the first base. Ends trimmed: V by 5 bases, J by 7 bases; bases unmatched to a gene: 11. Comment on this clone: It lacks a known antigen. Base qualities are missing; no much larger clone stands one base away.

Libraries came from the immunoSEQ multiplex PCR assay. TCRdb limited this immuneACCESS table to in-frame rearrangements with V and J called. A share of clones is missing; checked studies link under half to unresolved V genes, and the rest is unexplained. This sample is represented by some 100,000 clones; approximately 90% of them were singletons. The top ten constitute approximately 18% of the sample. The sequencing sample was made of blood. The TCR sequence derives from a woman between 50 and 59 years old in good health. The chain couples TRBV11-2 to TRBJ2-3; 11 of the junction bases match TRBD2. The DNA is TGTGCCAGCAGCCCCCCCGACCGACTAGCGGGGAATACGCAGTATTTT. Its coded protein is CASSPPDRLAGNTQYF.